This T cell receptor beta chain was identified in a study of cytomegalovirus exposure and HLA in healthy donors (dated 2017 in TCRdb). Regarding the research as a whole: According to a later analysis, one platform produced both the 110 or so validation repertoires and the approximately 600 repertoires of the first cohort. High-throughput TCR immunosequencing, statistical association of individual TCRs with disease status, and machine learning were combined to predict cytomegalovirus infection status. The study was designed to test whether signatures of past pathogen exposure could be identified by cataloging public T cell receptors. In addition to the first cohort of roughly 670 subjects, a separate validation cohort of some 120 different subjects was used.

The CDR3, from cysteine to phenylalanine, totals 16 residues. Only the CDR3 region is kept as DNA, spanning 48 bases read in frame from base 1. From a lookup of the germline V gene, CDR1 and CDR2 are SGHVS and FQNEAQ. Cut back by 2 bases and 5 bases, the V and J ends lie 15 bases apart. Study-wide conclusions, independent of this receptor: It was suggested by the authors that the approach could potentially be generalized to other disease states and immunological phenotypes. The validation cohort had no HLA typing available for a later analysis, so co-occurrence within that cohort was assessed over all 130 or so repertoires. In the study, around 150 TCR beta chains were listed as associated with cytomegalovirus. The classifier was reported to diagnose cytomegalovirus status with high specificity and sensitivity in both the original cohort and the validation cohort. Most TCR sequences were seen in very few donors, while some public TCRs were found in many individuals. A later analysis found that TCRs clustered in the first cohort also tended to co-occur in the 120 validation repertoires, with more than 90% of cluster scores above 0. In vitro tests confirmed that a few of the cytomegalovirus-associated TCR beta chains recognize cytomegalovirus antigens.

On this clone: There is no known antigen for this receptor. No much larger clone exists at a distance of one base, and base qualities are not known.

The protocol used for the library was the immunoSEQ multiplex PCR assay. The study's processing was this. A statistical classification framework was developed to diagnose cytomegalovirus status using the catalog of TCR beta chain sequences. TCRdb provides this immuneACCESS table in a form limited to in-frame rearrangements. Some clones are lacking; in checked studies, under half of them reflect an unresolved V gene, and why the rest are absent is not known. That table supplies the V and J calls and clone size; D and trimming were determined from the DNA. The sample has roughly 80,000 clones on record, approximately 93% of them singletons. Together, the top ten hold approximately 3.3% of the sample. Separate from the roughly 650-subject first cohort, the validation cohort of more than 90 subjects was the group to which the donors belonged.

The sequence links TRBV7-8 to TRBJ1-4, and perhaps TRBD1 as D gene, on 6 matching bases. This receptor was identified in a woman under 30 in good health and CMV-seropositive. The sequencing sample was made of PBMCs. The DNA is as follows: TGTGCCAGCAGCTTACAGCCGGCACAGGGAAATGAAAAACTGTTTTTT. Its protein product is CASSLQPAQGNEKLFF.